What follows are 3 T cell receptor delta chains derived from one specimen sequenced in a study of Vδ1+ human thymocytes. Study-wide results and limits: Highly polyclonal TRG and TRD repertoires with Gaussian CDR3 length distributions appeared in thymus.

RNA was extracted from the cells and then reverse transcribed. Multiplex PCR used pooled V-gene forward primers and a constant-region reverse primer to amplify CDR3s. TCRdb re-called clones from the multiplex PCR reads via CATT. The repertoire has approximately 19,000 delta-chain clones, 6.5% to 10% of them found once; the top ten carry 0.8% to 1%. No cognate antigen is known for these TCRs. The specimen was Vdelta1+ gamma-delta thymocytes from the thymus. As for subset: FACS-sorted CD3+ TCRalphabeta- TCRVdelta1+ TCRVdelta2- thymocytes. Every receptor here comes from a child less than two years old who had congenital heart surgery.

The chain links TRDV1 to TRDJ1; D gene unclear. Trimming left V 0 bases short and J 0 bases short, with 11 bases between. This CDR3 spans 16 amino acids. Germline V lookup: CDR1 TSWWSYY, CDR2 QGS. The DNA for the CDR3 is TGTGCTCTTGGGGAACTAATCCCATTATACACCGATAAACTCATCTTT. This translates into CALGELIPLYTDKLIF.

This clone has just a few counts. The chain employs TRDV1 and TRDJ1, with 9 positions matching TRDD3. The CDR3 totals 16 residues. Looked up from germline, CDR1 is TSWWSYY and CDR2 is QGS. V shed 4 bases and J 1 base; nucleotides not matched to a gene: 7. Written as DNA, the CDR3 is TGTGCTCTTGGGGCCTACTGGGGGACGTTCACCGATAAACTCATCTTT. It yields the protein CALGAYWGTFTDKLIF.

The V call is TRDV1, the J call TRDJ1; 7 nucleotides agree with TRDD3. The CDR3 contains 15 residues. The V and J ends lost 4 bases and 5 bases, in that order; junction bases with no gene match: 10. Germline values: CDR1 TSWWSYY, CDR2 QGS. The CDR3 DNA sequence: TGTGCTCTTGGGGTCCCGGGTACTGGGGCTGATAAACTCATCTTT. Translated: CALGVPGTGADKLIF.